Following are 7 T cell receptor beta chains from one sample sequenced in a study of blood T cell repertoires in COVID-19. Data came from immunoSEQ multiplex PCR; TCRdb stores just in-frame clones and leaves some out. The sample shows approximately 300,000 clones, more than 70% of them seen only once. Source material: peripheral blood. These receptors came from a woman aged 25 to 39 with COVID-19, enrolled during active disease.

The chain couples TRBV3-1 (or the pseudogene TRBV3-2) to TRBJ2-1; D might be TRBD2 (6 bases). The V and J ends lost 1 base and 7 bases respectively, with 8 bases between them. The CDR3 is 13 amino acids. Germline-derived CDR1 and CDR2 are LGHDT and YNNKEL (reference sequence). CDR3 in amino acids: CASSQAAGNEQFF. The CDR3 DNA follows: TGTGCCAGCAGCCAAGCCGCGGGAAATGAGCAGTTCTTC.

The DNA of the CDR3 is TGTGCCACGAAGCGGAGCCCACTCACCTACAATGAGCAGTTCTTC. This encodes CATKRSPLTYNEQFF. This chain joins TRBV2 and TRBJ2-1, with D possibly TRBD2 on 5 matching bases. Trimming removed 10 bases at V and 2 bases at J, with 18 bases between. CDR1 is SNHLY and CDR2 is FYNNEI in the germline V gene. This CDR3 region has 15 residues.

This chain connects TRBV3-1 (or the pseudogene TRBV3-2) to TRBJ2-7; 9 nucleotides match TRBD1. Germline-derived CDR1 and CDR2 are LGHDT and YNNKEL (reference sequence). The V segment lost 4 bases and the J segment 1 base; nucleotides outside the gene matches: 5. The CDR3 consists of 15 residues. CDR3 nucleotide sequence: TGTGCCAGCAGCCCCTTCGGGACAGGGTCCTACGAGCAGTACTTC. It encodes CASSPFGTGSYEQYF.

The J gene is TRBJ2-3, the V gene TRBV7-9, with a tentative D call TRBD2 (6 bases). V shed 1 base and J shed 3 bases, with 14 bases lying between them. Germline V lookup: CDR1 SEHNR, CDR2 FQNEAQ (reference sequence). There are 16 residues in the CDR3. The CDR3 spells CASSLGRGRTTDTQYF. In nucleotides, the CDR3 is TGTGCCAGCAGCTTAGGGAGGGGACGCACAACAGATACGCAGTATTTT.

The chain uses TRBV5-5 and TRBJ2-2, with D perhaps TRBD1 (6 bases). Germline V CDR1 and CDR2: SGHKS, YYEKEE (reference sequence). The CDR3 is 14 residues long. Trimming took off 4 bases at V and 5 bases at J, with 12 bases between the two ends. In DNA, the CDR3 is TGTGCCAGCAGCGTACAGGGTGAGACCGGGGAGCTGTTTTTT. The encoded protein is CASSVQGETGELFF.

The genes are TRBV19 and TRBJ2-1, with a weak D call TRBD1 (6 bases). Germline lookup yields CDR1 LNHDA and CDR2 SQIVND (reference sequence). V lost 3 bases and J 6 bases, leaving 12 bases between the germline ends. The CDR3 totals 14 residues. The CDR3 is CASSIQGLGNEQFF. The CDR3 region has the DNA TGTGCCAGTAGTATTCAGGGGCTGGGCAATGAGCAGTTCTTC.

CDR3 sequence (DNA): TGTGCCATCAGTGTTGGCAGTTACAATCAGCCCCAGCATTTT. It yields the protein CAISVGSYNQPQHF. This chain links TRBV10-3 with TRBJ1-5; D remains unclear. There are 14 residues in the CDR3. Trimming shortened V by 4 bases and J by 3 bases, and 10 bases separated the two germline ends. Per the germline V gene, CDR1 is ENHRY and CDR2 is SYGVKD.